These T cell receptor beta chains were read from a single sample in a study of T cells after yellow fever vaccination. One entry per CDR3 protein results from TCRdb running MiXCR on the 5' RACE reads. The top ten clones hold approximately 15% of a sample with 500,000 to 650,000 distinct CDR3 sequences, less than 20% of them seen once. The sample consisted of PBMCs, taken 5 to 6 days after the first yellow fever vaccination. The receptors were sampled from a man younger than 35 who received the YFV17D yellow fever vaccine. Both conserved end residues are part of each CDR3. The D gene is left open where the match is weak.

>TRBV4-1|TRBJ2-1|TRBD2
CASSQGVGLVESEQFF
>TRBV7-2|TRBJ2-1|-
CASSRTGTRYNEQFF
>TRBV5-6|TRBJ2-5|TRBD2
CASSLFPGGYQETQYF
>TRBV20-1|TRBJ1-2|-
CSANGWGAGYTF
>TRBV15|TRBJ1-4|TRBD1
CATSRDLGQGFDEKLFF
>TRBV5-6|TRBJ2-7|TRBD1
CASSLLNRGEQYF
>TRBV6-5|TRBJ1-2|-
CASSDDPYGYTF
>TRBV18|TRBJ1-1|-
CASSGVATEAFF
>TRBV5-1|TRBJ2-2|TRBD1
CASSPGQGPPNTGELFF
>TRBV11-1|TRBJ2-5|-
CASTMGRASSPQYF
>TRBV19|TRBJ1-2|-
CASSMDRANYGYTF
>TRBV6-6|TRBJ1-6|-
CASGRPPGSPLHF
>TRBV5-1|TRBJ2-1|-
CASSPTGTRKVNEQFF
>TRBV7-9|TRBJ2-6|-
CASSAEISGANVLTF
>TRBV2|TRBJ1-2|-
CASRVPDSPRAGYTF
>TRBV7-8|TRBJ2-3|-
CASSLGDDTQYF
>TRBV4-1|TRBJ2-3|-
CASSQVGSGTQYF
>TRBV5-1|TRBJ2-3|-
CASRRADTDTQYF
>TRBV2|TRBJ2-5|TRBD1
CASSFTWGQAAQYF
>TRBV30|TRBJ2-1|-
CAWNTGGHNEQFF
>TRBV7-3|TRBJ1-3|-
CASSLDGPGNTIYF
>TRBV5-1|TRBJ1-1|TRBD1
CASSLGTGGSTEAFF
>TRBV4-3|TRBJ2-1|-
CASSQEEGVSYNEQFF
>TRBV3-1|TRBJ1-5|-
CAFSWTYSNQPQHF
>TRBV18|TRBJ2-3|-
CASSPRGAAYMDTQYF
>TRBV3-1|TRBJ2-2|TRBD2
CASSPLGLAGDTGELFF
>TRBV29-1|TRBJ2-3|-
CSGRDTYTDTQYF
>TRBV4-3|TRBJ2-2|-
CASSQARGGANTGELFF
>TRBV4-1|TRBJ1-5|TRBD1
CASGTGTANQPQHF
>TRBV11-3|TRBJ2-1|-
CASQGLKGEQFF
>TRBV7-9|TRBJ2-7|TRBD1
CASSSTTGISYEQYF
>TRBV28|TRBJ1-6|-
CASGSGNSPLHF
>TRBV6-1|TRBJ1-6|TRBD1
CASTPDRDNSPLHF
>TRBV5-1|TRBJ1-4|-
CASSLAGAGATNEKLFF
>TRBV6-2/TRBV6-3|TRBJ1-1|-
CASGVRLDEAFF
>TRBV4-2|TRBJ1-1|-
CASSPSPLAAEAFF
>TRBV3-1|TRBJ2-5|-
CASSRLLETQYF
>TRBV5-1|TRBJ1-2|TRBD1
CASSFDRGRPYTF
>TRBV5-1|TRBJ2-1|TRBD1
CASSLAGGVNNEQFF
>TRBV4-3|TRBJ1-1|-
CASSQGRLGHRVDSLEAFF
>TRBV5-1|TRBJ2-5|TRBD2
CASSSSGGPGETQYF
>TRBV12-3/TRBV12-4|TRBJ1-2|-
CASTPRGSYGYTF
>TRBV7-2|TRBJ2-5|TRBD2
CASSLVRLAGDLTETQYF